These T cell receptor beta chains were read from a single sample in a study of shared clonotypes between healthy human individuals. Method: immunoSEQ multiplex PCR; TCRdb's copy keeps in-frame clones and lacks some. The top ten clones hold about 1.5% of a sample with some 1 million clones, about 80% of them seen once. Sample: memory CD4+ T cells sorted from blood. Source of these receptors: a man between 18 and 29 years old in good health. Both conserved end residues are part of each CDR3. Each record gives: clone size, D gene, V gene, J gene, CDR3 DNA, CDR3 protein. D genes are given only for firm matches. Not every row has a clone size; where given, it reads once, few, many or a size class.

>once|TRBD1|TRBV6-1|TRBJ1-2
TGTGCCAGCACCGTGAACAGGGGCTATGGCTACACCTTC
CASTVNRGYGYTF
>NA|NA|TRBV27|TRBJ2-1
TGTGCCAGCAGTTTAGATAGCGGTTACAATGAGCAGTTCTTC
CASSLDSGYNEQFF
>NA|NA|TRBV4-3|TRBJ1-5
TGCGCCAGCAGCCAAACAGCCCTGGGCAATCAGCCCCAGCATTTT
CASSQTALGNQPQHF
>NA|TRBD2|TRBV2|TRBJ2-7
TGTGCCAGCGGCCGAGCGGGAGGGTTCTACGAGCAGTACTTC
CASGRAGGFYEQYF
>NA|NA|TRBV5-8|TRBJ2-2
TGTGCCAGCAGCTTCTTCACAGTCAACACCGGGGAGCTGTTTTTT
CASSFFTVNTGELFF
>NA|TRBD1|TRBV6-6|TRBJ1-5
TGTGCCAGCAGTCGACAGGGGACACAGCCCCAGCATTTT
CASSRQGTQPQHF
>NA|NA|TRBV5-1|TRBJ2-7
TGCGCCAGCAGCTCGGGCACAGGAAGCTCCTACGAGCAGTACTTC
CASSSGTGSSYEQYF
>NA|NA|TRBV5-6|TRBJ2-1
TGTGCCAGCCTACAGGGTGGCTACAATGAGCAGTTCTTC
CASLQGGYNEQFF
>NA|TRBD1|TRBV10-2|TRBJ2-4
TGCGCCAGCAGTGAAAAGGGACAGGGGTACAAAAACATTCAGTACTTC
CASSEKGQGYKNIQYF
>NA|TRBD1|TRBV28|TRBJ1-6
TGTGCCACACGACAGGGTCCTAATTCACCCCTCCACTTT
CATRQGPNSPLHF
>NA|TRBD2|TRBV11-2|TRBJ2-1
TGTGCCAGCAGCTTACGGAGGGCTAGCGGGGGGGCCCTAGCCGAGCAGTTCTTC
CASSLRRASGGALAEQFF
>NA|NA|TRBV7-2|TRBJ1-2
TGTGCCAGCAGCTTACAGGGCGGAGTGGAAGGCTACACCTTC
CASSLQGGVEGYTF
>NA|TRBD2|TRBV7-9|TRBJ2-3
TGTGCCAGCAGCCCCCGGTGGGGGGGGGTTGCGGATACGCAGTATTTT
CASSPRWGGVADTQYF
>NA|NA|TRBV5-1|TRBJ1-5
TGCGCCAGCAGCTTGGGGGGAAATGGGCAGCCCCAGCATTTT
CASSLGGNGQPQHF
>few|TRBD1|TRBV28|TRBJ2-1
TGTGCCAGCAGGACAGGGGTGGGATACAATGAGCAGTTCTTC
CASRTGVGYNEQFF
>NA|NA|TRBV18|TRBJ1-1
TGTGCCAGCTCACCGGAGTCCCGAGGGCCCACTGAAGCTTTCTTT
CASSPESRGPTEAFF
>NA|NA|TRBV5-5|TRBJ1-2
TGTGCCAGCAGCTTGGTACAGGGCTCCTATGGCTACACCTTC
CASSLVQGSYGYTF
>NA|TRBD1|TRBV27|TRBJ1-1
TGTGCCAGCAGTTTGACAGGGCTCAAGAACACTGAAGCTTTCTTT
CASSLTGLKNTEAFF
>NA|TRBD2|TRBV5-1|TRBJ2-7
TGCGCCAGCAGCTTGGAGGGAGGGCACGAGCAGTACTTC
CASSLEGGHEQYF
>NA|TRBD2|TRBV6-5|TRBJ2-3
TGTGCCAGCAGTAGCGGGAGATACACAGATACGCAGTATTTT
CASSSGRYTDTQYF
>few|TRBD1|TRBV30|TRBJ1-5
TGTGCCTGGAACGCAGGGGGGATACGGCAGCCCCAGCATTTT
CAWNAGGIRQPQHF
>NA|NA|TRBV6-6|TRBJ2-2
TGTGCCAGCAGGGAGGGAGAGAGGACCGGGGAGCTGTTTTTT
CASREGERTGELFF
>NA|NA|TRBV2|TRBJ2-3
TGTGCCAGCTTGACTGAATTCACAGATACGCAGTATTTT
CASLTEFTDTQYF
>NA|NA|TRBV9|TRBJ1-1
TGTGCCAGCAGCGTAGATGGCAGCATCATGAACACTGAAGCTTTCTTT
CASSVDGSIMNTEAFF
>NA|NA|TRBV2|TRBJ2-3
TGTGCCAGCTGCTTGCAGGGAACAAACACAGATACGCAGTATTTT
CASCLQGTNTDTQYF
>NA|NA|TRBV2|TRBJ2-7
TGTGCCAGCAGTGAACCGAGGGAGCAGTACTTC
CASSEPREQYF
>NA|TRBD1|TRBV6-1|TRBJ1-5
TGTGCCAGCAACTTCGGACAGGGGGCTGGTCAGCCCCAGCATTTT
CASNFGQGAGQPQHF
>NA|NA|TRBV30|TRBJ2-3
TGTGCCTCGACGGGCCCCTCAGGCACAGATACGCAGTATTTT
CASTGPSGTDTQYF
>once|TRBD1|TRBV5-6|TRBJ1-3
TGTGCCAGCAGACGTTGGGACAGTGGAAACACCATATATTTT
CASRRWDSGNTIYF
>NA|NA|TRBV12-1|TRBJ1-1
TGTGCCAGCAGCTCCCGGATATACACAGGGCGCACTGAAGCTTTCTTT
CASSSRIYTGRTEAFF
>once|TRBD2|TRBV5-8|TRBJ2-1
TGTGCCAGCAGCTTGGGGGGGACTAGCGGGACCCCGGGGCCGTTCTTC
CASSLGGTSGTPGPFF
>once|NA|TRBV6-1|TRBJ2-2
TGTGCCAGCAGAGCCGGGACAACGAACACCGGGGAGCTGTTTTTT
CASRAGTTNTGELFF
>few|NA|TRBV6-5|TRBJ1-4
TGTGCCAGCAGAGGGGGAACTGCAACTAATGAAAAACTGTTTTTT
CASRGGTATNEKLFF
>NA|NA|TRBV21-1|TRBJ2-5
TGTGCCAGCAGCAAATTGGTGGCAGCCGAGACCCAGTACTTC
CASSKLVAAETQYF
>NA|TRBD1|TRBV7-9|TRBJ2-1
TGTGCCAGCAGCTTAGGGTGGACAGGGATGGGCCCTGAGCAGTTCTTC
CASSLGWTGMGPEQFF
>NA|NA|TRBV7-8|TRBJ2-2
TGTGCCAGCAGCCCGTCGGGGGGCCAGAACACCGGGGAGCTGTTTTTT
CASSPSGGQNTGELFF
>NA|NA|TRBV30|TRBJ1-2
TGTGCCTGGACTCACACGGGGGGTTCGGGAATGGGTGGCTACACCTTC
CAWTHTGGSGMGGYTF
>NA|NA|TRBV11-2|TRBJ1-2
TGTGCCAGCAGCTCACAGGTTAACTATGGCTACACCTTC
CASSSQVNYGYTF
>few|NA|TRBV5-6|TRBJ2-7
TGTGCCAGCGGCAGACAGGATTACGAGCAGTACTTC
CASGRQDYEQYF
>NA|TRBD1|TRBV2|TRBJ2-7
TGTGCCAGCAGAGCAGTCCAGGGACAGGCGACCTACGAGCAGTACTTC
CASRAVQGQATYEQYF
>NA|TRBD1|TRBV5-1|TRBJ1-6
TGCGCCAGCAACTGGGGGACAGGCAATTCACCCCTCCACTTT
CASNWGTGNSPLHF
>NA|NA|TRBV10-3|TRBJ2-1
TGTGCCATCAGTGAAGGCGAAGCGACGGGGGATGAGCAGTTCTTC
CAISEGEATGDEQFF
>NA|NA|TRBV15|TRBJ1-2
TGTGCCACCAGCAGAGCCTCAGGGGTCTATGGCTACACCTTC
CATSRASGVYGYTF
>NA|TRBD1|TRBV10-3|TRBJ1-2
TGTGCCATCAGGGGGACAGAGAACTATGGCTACACCTTC
CAIRGTENYGYTF
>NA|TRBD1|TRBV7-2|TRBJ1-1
TGTGCCAGCAGCTCAGGGGGTACTGAAGCTTTCTTT
CASSSGGTEAFF